Below are 32 T cell receptor beta chains sequenced from a single sample in a study of breast tumors, draining lymph nodes, adjacent tissues. The lymph nodes were axillary draining lymph nodes from breast cancer patients. One entry per CDR3 protein results from TCRdb running MiXCR on the multiplex PCR reads. The repertoire includes roughly 260,000 distinct CDR3 sequences, 30% of them detected once, and about 1% sits in the top ten. What was sequenced was axillary lymph node tissue. The receptors originated from a female donor with breast cancer. Some clones in this sample may be carry-over from other donors' samples.

The chain couples TRBV12-3 or TRBV12-4 to TRBJ1-2; 8 bases are shared with TRBD1. This CDR3 contains 15 residues. Trimming cost V 6 bases and J 0 bases; bases outside gene matches: 6. In DNA form, the CDR3 reads TGTGCCAGCAGCACAGGGGGAAGAACTAACTATGGCTACACCTTC. Translated, it gives CASSTGGRTNYGYTF.

J is TRBJ2-1 and V is TRBV5-4; D may correspond to TRBD1 or TRBD2 (6 bases each). The CDR3 covers 14 residues. Germline CDR1 and CDR2: SGHNT and YYREEE (reference sequence). V gave up 3 bases and J gave up 4 bases, with 11 bases separating them. The CDR3 coding sequence is TGTGCCAGCAGCTGGAGGGGGGCTTACAATGAGCAGTTCTTC. Residues: CASSWRGAYNEQFF.

This clonotype was found a few times. The chain couples TRBV30 to TRBJ2-1; TRBD1 aligns across 10 bases. This CDR3 is built from 13 residues. CDR1 is GTSNPN, CDR2 SVGIG, per germline (reference sequence). Unmatched junction bases numbered 3, after V lost 5 bases and J lost 5 bases. For the CDR3, the DNA is TGTGCCTGGTGGGACAGGGGAAACAATGAGCAGTTCTTC. Its protein is CAWWDRGNNEQFF. Variable domain in full (rest from reference TRBV30 and TRBJ2-1): SQTIHQWPATLVQPVGSPLSLECTVEGTSNPNLYWYRQAAGRGLQLLFYSVGIGQISSEVPQNLSASRPQDRQFILSSKKLLLSDSGFYLCAWWDRGNNEQFFGPGTRLTVL.

This clonotype has at least ten counts. This sequence joins TRBV19 and TRBJ2-1; perhaps TRBD2 as D (5 bases). CDR1 LNHDA and CDR2 SQIVND come from the germline V gene (reference sequence). V dropped 1 base and J dropped 10 bases, with 14 bases sitting between them. This CDR3 spans 14 amino acids. CDR3 region: CASSIGRGNGEQFF. For the CDR3, the DNA is TGTGCCAGTAGTATAGGTCGAGGGAACGGGGAGCAGTTCTTC. The variable domain in full, completed from reference TRBV19 and TRBJ2-1, reads DGGITQSPKYLFRKEGQNVTLSCEQNLNHDAMYWYRQDPGQGLRLIYYSQIVNDFQKGDIAEGYSVSREKKESFPLTVTSAQKNPTAFYLCASSIGRGNGEQFFGPGTRLTVL.

This clonotype was counted many times. The chain joins TRBV20-1 to TRBJ2-3, with 7 bases identical to TRBD1. Trimming at V came to 5 bases and at J to 4 bases, leaving 3 bases not matched to a gene. The CDR3 totals 12 residues. Germline V lookup: CDR1 DFQATT, CDR2 SNEGSKA (reference sequence). The chain's CDR3 is CSARQGADTQYF. CDR3 nucleotides: TGCAGTGCTCGACAGGGTGCAGATACGCAGTATTTT.

The V call is TRBV5-6, the J call TRBJ1-5; TRBD1 agrees at 9 bases. J lost 0 bases, V lost 3 bases, and 10 bases had no gene match. Germline values: CDR1 SGHDT, CDR2 YYEEEE. This CDR3 is 18 amino acids long. The CDR3 protein is CASSSGQGLSLSNQPQHF. CDR3 in DNA: TGTGCCAGCAGCTCTGGACAGGGGCTCTCACTTAGCAATCAGCCCCAGCATTTT.

This clonotype has a count of ten or more. The V gene is TRBV29-1, the J gene TRBJ2-3, with 13 bases identical to TRBD2. The CDR3 is 13 residues long. The ends lost 6 bases at V and 6 bases at J; junction bases unmatched: 3. Per germline, CDR1 SQVTM and CDR2 ANQGSEA. In DNA form, the CDR3 reads TGCAGCGTCCGGACTAGCGGGAGTGATACGCAGTATTTT. Translated, it gives CSVRTSGSDTQYF.

In this sample, this clonotype turned up a few times. The chain joins TRBV11-3 to TRBJ2-7; the match to TRBD2 covers 7 bases. The CDR3 runs to 16 residues. Germline trimming cut 3 bases from V and 0 bases from J; bases unmatched to any gene: 8. Per the germline V gene, CDR1 is SGHNT and CDR2 is YENEEA. Here the CDR3 DNA reads TGTGCCAGCAGCTTTTACGCGGGAGCGAACTCCTACGAGCAGTACTTC. This encodes CASSFYAGANSYEQYF.

A word on this clonotype: A read error is likely, as this CDR3 ends without the conserved phenylalanine or tryptophan. The V gene is TRBV29-1, the J gene TRBJ2-7; D call uncertain. Germline V gene lookup returns CDR1 SQVTM and CDR2 ANQGSEA. Trimming stripped 6 bases from V and 2 bases from J, with 11 bases between. The CDR3 spans 12 residues. The CDR3 DNA is TGCAGCGTCGCCAGCCTCACCTACGAGCAGTACTCC. This codes for CSVASLTYEQYS.

Ten or more counts support this clonotype. The rearrangement uses TRBV7-2 and TRBJ2-5; D call uncertain. Germline V gives CDR1 SGHTA, CDR2 FQGNSA. V dropped 1 base and J dropped 2 bases, with 8 bases sitting between them. The CDR3 is made up of 14 amino acids. The CDR3 DNA sequence: TGTGCCAGCAGCTTAGGGACGGCTCAAGAGACCCAGTACTTC. Translated: CASSLGTAQETQYF.

As concerns this clonotype: Its ends do not fully match the called genes, so a read error is possible. V usage is TRBV7-9 and J usage is TRBJ2-6, with D possibly matching TRBD2 (6 bases). The CDR3 spans 17 residues. Germline-derived CDR1 and CDR2 are SEHNR and FQNEAQ (reference sequence). The CDR3 loop is CASGLRGGASGANVLTF. The DNA for the CDR3 is TGTGCCAGCGGCTTAAGGGGCGGGGCATCTGGGGCCAACGTCCTGACTTTC.

The gene calls are TRBV28 and TRBJ1-2; weak D call: TRBD1 (5 bases). Germline CDR1 reads MDHEN; CDR2 reads SYDVKM. Trimming removed 6 bases from V and 1 base from J, with 24 bases in between. CDR3 length: 18 residues. The DNA of the CDR3 is TGTGCCAGCAGCGTAGCGGAGGGGAGGCCGACCCATAACTATGGCTACACCTTC. Its translation: CASSVAEGRPTHNYGYTF.

This sequence joins TRBV2 and TRBJ2-5; 8 bases match TRBD2. The V gene's germline CDR1 is SNHLY and CDR2 FYNNEI. This CDR3 has 16 residues. V was clipped by 6 bases and J by 5 bases; unmatched bases: 14. This chain's CDR3 is CASSLAGLSYVETQYF. The CDR3 DNA reads as TGTGCCAGCAGCTTAGCGGGACTATCCTATGTGGAGACCCAGTACTTC.

Of note for this clonotype: A much larger clone lies a single base off, so this may be a read error. V is TRBV9 and J is TRBJ2-1, with D tentatively TRBD2 (5 bases). The CDR3 contains 14 residues. Germline CDR1 reads SGDLS; CDR2 reads YYNGEE. CDR3 in DNA: TGTGCCAGCAGCGTAGCTGGGAGAGTTAATGAGCAGTCCTTC. Its protein product is CASSVAGRVNEQSF.

About this clonotype: A much larger clone lies one base from this, so it may be a read error. Here the CDR3 omits its conserved ending phenylalanine or tryptophan, so a read error is the likely source. The chain employs TRBV10-3 and TRBJ2-1; a weak D match, TRBD2 (6 bases). The CDR3 has 16 amino acids. Germline CDR1 and CDR2: ENHRY and SYGVKD. The CDR3 nucleotides read TGTGCCAGCAGTCACCCTACCTTGCGGGGTCTCAATGAGCAGTTCTCC. Translated: CASSHPTLRGLNEQFS.

In this sample, this clonotype turned up once. V and J are TRBV5-1 and TRBJ2-1; 10 positions match TRBD1. The junction had 19 bases not matched to a gene; V was cut back by 4 bases and J by 9 bases. The CDR3 is made up of 18 amino acids. Per germline, CDR1 SGHRS and CDR2 YFSETQ. The CDR3 region is CASSIGGTGDLGRSEQFF. The CDR3 DNA is TGCGCCAGCAGCATTGGGGGGACAGGGGACCTCGGGAGGAGTGAGCAGTTCTTC.

This clonotype was counted ten times or more. This chain links TRBV4-1 with TRBJ2-1, with D possibly matching TRBD1 (6 bases). There are 16 residues in the CDR3. Germline V gene sequence: CDR1 MGHRA, CDR2 YSYEKL. V was shortened by 2 bases and J by 7 bases, with 18 bases between the two germline ends. CDR3 residues: CASSQWGRAQGNEQFF. In DNA form, the CDR3 reads TGCGCCAGCAGCCAATGGGGCAGGGCCCAGGGGAATGAGCAGTTCTTC.

The table lists this clonotype with a count of one. The chain joins TRBV29-1 to TRBJ1-4; 8 nucleotides agree with TRBD1. The CDR3 consists of 13 residues. CDR1 and CDR2 (germline): SQVTM, ANQGSEA. V gave up 6 bases and J gave up 8 bases; unmatched junction bases: 8. The CDR3 sequence is CSVLTGAAEKLFF. The DNA for the CDR3 is TGCAGCGTCCTGACAGGGGCGGCCGAAAAACTGTTTTTT.

This clonotype was counted at least ten times. The chain combines TRBV12-3 or TRBV12-4 with TRBJ2-2; D is tentatively TRBD1 or TRBD2 (5 bases each). CDR3 length equals 15 residues. The ends were cut back, 5 bases at V and 4 bases at J, with 14 bases in the middle. The CDR3 DNA follows: TGTGCCAGCAGTCCTCGGACGGGGCGCACCGGGGAGCTGTTTTTT. This gives the protein CASSPRTGRTGELFF.

The genes are TRBV29-1 and TRBJ2-7; 12 bases are a match to TRBD2. After removal of 6 bases from V and 4 bases from J, the junction contained 16 bases not matched to a gene. The CDR3 loop spans 17 amino acids. Per the germline V gene, CDR1 is SQVTM and CDR2 is ANQGSEA. The CDR3, as DNA: TGCAGCGTCCATAGAGGGCTAGCGGGAGGGCCAGGATACGAGCAGTACTTC. Its protein product is CSVHRGLAGGPGYEQYF.

Comments on this clonotype: A read error may be the cause here, since a much bigger clone is one base away. V gene TRBV9 combines with J gene TRBJ1-3, with D hard to call. The CDR3 extends over 15 amino acids. Germline-derived CDR1 and CDR2 are SGDLS and YYNGEE. DNA of the CDR3: TGTGCCAGCAGCGTACAAGGGCAGCCTGGAAACACCACATATTTT. Protein sequence: CASSVQGQPGNTTYF.

The sample holds one count of this clonotype. In DNA, the CDR3 is TGTGCCACCGGGACTAGCCAAGGGGGGGAGACCCAGTACTTC. Protein product: CATGTSQGGETQYF. The V gene is TRBV24-1, the J gene TRBJ2-5, with 9 bases identical to TRBD2. Per germline, CDR1 KGHDR and CDR2 SFDVKD. The CDR3 spans 14 residues. The V and J ends lost 9 bases and 5 bases, in that order; junction bases with no gene match: 9.

This clonotype was seen repeatedly, ten times or more. The V call is TRBV20-1, the J call TRBJ2-3, with 10 bases matching TRBD2. CDR1 and CDR2 (germline): DFQATT, SNEGSKA (reference sequence). The CDR3 consists of 15 residues. Germline trimming cut 5 bases from V and 5 bases from J; bases unmatched to any gene: 10. CDR3 DNA sequence: TGCAGTGCTTCTCCTCTAGCGGGAGAGGTAGATACGCAGTATTTT. It codes for CSASPLAGEVDTQYF.

The rearrangement uses TRBV25-1 and TRBJ1-5, with 7 bases aligning to TRBD1. V lost 4 bases, J lost 9 bases, and 12 bases stayed unmatched. Germline V CDR1 and CDR2: MGHDK, SYGVNS. This CDR3 is built from 15 residues. CDR3 in amino acids: CASSARGPSGGPQHF. The CDR3 DNA reads as TGTGCCAGCAGTGCTAGGGGGCCCTCCGGGGGGCCCCAGCATTTT.

The rearrangement joins TRBV6-1 to TRBJ1-5; D remains unclear. From germline, CDR1 is MNHNS and CDR2 SASEGT. This CDR3 has 15 residues. The germline V and J ends were trimmed by 5 bases and 0 bases, with 11 bases remaining between them. The CDR3 spells CASSQWGNSNQPQHF. CDR3 sequence (DNA): TGTGCCAGCAGTCAATGGGGTAATAGCAATCAGCCCCAGCATTTT.

The table lists this clonotype with many counts. This rearrangement joins TRBV7-2 to TRBJ2-1, with 10 positions matching TRBD2. Germline values: CDR1 SGHTA, CDR2 FQGNSA. After removal of 5 bases from V and 11 bases from J, the junction contained 12 bases not matched to a gene. The CDR3 consists of 15 residues. The CDR3: CASSASGSEARKQFF. In DNA, the CDR3 is TGTGCCAGCAGCGCTAGCGGGAGTGAGGCACGAAAGCAGTTCTTC.

This clonotype has just one count. The rearrangement uses TRBV20-1 and TRBJ1-1; no clear D. The V and J ends lost 2 bases and 1 base respectively, with 8 bases between them. The CDR3 is made up of 13 amino acids. CDR1 DFQATT and CDR2 SNEGSKA come from the germline V gene (reference sequence). The DNA for the CDR3 is TGCAGTGCTAGATTGGCGAGGAACACTGAAGCTTTCTTT. It codes for CSARLARNTEAFF.

This clonotype was detected ten times or more. The V and J genes are TRBV4-3 and TRBJ1-5; D is undetermined. The V end was cut by 6 bases, the J end by 9 bases, with 15 bases between. The CDR3 runs to 13 residues. Germline CDR1 LGHNA, CDR2 YSLEER. CDR3 in DNA: TGCGCCAGCAGTTCCGGGAGCCTAGGGCCCCAGCATTTT. This gives the protein CASSSGSLGPQHF.

The chain recombines TRBV4-1 with TRBJ2-3, with a tentative D call TRBD1 (6 bases). V was trimmed by 4 bases and J by 0 bases, leaving 14 bases between them. Per the germline V gene, CDR1 is MGHRA and CDR2 is YSYEKL. The CDR3 sequence is 16 residues long. Here the CDR3 reads CASSLRDKTSTDTQYF. CDR3 in DNA: TGCGCCAGCAGCCTCCGGGACAAAACTAGCACAGATACGCAGTATTTT.

Regarding this clonotype: A much larger clone lies a single base off, so this may be a read error. The chain carries TRBV20-1 and TRBJ2-7; 9 bases are a match to TRBD2. The CDR3 runs 17 residues. The V gene end was trimmed by 0 bases and the J gene end by 12 bases; junction bases not matched to a gene: 21. Germline lookup yields CDR1 DFQATT and CDR2 SNEGSKA (reference sequence). As DNA, the CDR3 is TGCAGTGCTAGAGATTCGGGCCCCCAAATAGCGGGAGTTGGGCGGTACTTC. This sequence encodes CSARDSGPQIAGVGRYF.

This clonotype was recorded many times. The chain recombines TRBV9 with TRBJ2-1, with D perhaps matching TRBD2 (5 bases). CDR1 is SGDLS, CDR2 YYNGEE, per germline. V lost 3 bases and J lost 0, with 16 bases in between. CDR3 size: 17 residues. The CDR3 DNA follows: TGTGCCAGCAGCGGCTTTAGCGTTAGGCTCTCCTACAATGAGCAGTTCTTC. Encoded protein: CASSGFSVRLSYNEQFF.

This clonotype was seen repeatedly, ten times or more. V is TRBV10-3 and J is TRBJ2-1; TRBD2 matches 8 bases. Trimming cost V 9 bases and J 9 bases; bases outside gene matches: 10. CDR1 is ENHRY, CDR2 SYGVKD, per germline. The CDR3 consists of 13 residues. Here the CDR3 reads CAIPGREGSEQFF. As DNA, the CDR3 is TGTGCCATTCCTGGACGGGAGGGGAGTGAGCAGTTCTTC.